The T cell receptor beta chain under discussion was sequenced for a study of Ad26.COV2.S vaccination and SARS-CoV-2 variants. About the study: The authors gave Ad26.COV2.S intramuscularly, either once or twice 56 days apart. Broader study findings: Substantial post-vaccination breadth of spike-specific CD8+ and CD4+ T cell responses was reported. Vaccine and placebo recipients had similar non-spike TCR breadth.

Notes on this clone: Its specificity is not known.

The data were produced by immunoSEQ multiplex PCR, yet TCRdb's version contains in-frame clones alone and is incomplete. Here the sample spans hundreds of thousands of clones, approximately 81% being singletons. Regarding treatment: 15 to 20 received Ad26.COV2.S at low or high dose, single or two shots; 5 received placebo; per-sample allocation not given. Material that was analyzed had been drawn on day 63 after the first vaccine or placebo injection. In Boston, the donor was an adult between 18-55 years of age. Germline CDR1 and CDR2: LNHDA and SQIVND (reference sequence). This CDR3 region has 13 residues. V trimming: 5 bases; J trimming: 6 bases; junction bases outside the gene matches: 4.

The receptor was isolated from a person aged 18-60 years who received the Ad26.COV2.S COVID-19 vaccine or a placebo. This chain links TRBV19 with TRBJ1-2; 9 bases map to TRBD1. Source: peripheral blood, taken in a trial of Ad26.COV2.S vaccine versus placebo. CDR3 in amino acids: CASSRDRANGYTF. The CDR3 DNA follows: TGTGCCAGTAGTCGGGACAGGGCGAATGGCTACACCTTC.